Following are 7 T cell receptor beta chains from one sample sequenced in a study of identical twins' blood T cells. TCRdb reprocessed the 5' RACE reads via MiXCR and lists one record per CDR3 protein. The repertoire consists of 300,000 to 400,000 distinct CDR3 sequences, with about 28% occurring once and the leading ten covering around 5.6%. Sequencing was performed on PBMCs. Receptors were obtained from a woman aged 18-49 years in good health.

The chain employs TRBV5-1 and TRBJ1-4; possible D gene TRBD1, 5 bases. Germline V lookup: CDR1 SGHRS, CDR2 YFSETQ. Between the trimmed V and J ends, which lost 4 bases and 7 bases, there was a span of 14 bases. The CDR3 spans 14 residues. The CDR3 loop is CASSPTDRGEKLFF. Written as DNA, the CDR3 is TGCGCCAGCAGCCCGACAGATCGGGGTGAAAAACTGTTTTTT.

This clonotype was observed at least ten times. The CDR3 here is CASSHRGTGKNQPQHF. The CDR3 DNA follows: TGTGCCAGCAGTCACAGGGGGACAGGGAAGAATCAGCCCCAGCATTTT. This sequence joins TRBV6-2 or TRBV6-3 and TRBJ1-5, with TRBD1 matching 9 bases. J lost 4 bases, V lost 5 bases, and 9 bases had no gene match. Germline assignment: CDR1 MNHEY and CDR2 SVGEGT. The CDR3 loop spans 16 amino acids.

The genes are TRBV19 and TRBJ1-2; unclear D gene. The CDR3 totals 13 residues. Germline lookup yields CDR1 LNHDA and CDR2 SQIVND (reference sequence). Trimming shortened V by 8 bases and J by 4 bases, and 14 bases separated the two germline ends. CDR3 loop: CASHYSLLYGYTF. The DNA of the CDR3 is TGTGCCAGTCATTATTCACTACTCTATGGCTACACCTTC.

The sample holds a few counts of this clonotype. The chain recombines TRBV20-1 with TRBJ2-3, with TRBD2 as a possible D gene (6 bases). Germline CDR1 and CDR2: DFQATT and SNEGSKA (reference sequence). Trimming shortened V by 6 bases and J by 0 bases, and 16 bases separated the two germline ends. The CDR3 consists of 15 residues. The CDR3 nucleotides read TGCAGTGCCCGACCCGGGACTCAGAGCACAGATACGCAGTATTTT. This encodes CSARPGTQSTDTQYF.

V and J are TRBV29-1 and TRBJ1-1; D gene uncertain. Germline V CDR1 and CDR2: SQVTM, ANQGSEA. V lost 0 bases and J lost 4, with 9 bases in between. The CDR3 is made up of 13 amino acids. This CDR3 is CSVEDLGFTEAFF. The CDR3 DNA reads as TGCAGCGTTGAAGATCTTGGTTTCACTGAAGCTTTCTTT. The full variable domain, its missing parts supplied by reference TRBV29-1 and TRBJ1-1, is SAVISQKPSRDICQRGTSLTIQCQVDSQVTMMFWYRQQPGQSLTLIATANQGSEATYESGFVIDKFPISRPNLTFSTLTVSNMSPEDSSIYLCSVEDLGFTEAFFGQGTRLTVV.

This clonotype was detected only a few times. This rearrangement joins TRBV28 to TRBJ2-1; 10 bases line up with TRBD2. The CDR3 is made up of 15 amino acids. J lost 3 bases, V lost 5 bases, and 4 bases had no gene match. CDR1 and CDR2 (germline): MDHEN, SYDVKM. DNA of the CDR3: TGTGCCAGCAGTGCGAGCGGGAGGGGCTACAATGAGCAGTTCTTC. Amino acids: CASSASGRGYNEQFF. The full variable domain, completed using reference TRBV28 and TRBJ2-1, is DVKVTQSSRYLVKRTGEKVFLECVQDMDHENMFWYRQDPGLGLRLIYFSYDVKMKEKGDIPEGYSVSREKKERFSLILESASTNQTSMYLCASSASGRGYNEQFFGPGTRLTVL.

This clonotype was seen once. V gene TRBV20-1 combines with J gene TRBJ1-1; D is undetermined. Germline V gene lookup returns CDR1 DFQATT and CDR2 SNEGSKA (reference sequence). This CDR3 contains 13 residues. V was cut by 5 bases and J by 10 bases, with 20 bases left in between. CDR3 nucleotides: TGCAGTGCTCCACGTAGTCCGGATATGGGAGCTTTCTTT. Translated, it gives CSAPRSPDMGAFF.